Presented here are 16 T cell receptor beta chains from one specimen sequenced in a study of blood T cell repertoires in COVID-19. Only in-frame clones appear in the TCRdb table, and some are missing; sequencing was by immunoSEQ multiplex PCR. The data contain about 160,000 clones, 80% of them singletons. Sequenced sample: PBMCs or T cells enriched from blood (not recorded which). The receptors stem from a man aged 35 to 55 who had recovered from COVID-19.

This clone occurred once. The chain's CDR3 is CASSQGSSYEQYF. CDR3 sequence (DNA): TGTGCCAGCAGCCAGGGGAGCTCCTACGAGCAGTACTTC. This chain joins TRBV12-3 or TRBV12-4 and TRBJ2-7; perhaps TRBD1 as D (6 bases). The CDR3 length is 13 residues. V was pared by 6 bases and J by 0 bases, with 9 bases between.

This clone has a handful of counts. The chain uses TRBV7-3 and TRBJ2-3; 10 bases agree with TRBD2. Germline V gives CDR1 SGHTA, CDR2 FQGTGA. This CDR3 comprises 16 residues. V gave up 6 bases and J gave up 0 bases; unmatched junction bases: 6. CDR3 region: CASRSKRGGSTDTQYF. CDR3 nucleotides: TGTGCCAGCAGGTCAAAGCGGGGGGGTAGCACAGATACGCAGTATTTT.

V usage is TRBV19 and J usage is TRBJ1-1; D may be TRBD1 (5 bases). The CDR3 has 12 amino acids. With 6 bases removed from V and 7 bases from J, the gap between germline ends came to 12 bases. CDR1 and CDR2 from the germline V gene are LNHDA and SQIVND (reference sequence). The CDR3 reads CASSPGQGEAFF. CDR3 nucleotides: TGTGCCAGTAGCCCAGGGCAGGGTGAAGCTTTCTTT.

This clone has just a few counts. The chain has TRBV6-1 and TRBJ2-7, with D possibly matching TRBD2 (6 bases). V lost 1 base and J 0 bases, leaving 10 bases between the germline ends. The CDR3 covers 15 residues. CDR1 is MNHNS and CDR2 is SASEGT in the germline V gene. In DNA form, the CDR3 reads TGTGCCAGCAGTGAAGGGGACGGGAGCTCCTACGAGCAGTACGTC. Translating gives CASSEGDGSSYEQYV.

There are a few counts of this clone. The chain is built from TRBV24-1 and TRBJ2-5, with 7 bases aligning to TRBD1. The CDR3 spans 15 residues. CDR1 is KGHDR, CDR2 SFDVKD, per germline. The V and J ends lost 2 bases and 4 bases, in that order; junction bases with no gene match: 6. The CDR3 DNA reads TGTGCCACCAGTGATTCAATGACAGGGTTAGAGACCCAGTACTTC. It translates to CATSDSMTGLETQYF.

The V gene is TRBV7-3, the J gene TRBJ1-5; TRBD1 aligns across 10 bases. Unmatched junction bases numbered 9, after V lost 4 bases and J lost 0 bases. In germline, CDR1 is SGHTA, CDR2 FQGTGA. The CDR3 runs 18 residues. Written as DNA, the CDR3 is TGTGCCAGCAGCTCCGGACAGGGGGAATGTTGTAGCAATCAGCCCCAGCATTTT. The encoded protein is CASSSGQGECCSNQPQHF.

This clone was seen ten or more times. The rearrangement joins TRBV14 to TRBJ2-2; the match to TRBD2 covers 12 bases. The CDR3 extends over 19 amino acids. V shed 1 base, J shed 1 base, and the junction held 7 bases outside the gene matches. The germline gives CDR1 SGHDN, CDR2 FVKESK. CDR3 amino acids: CASSQGSSGGEKNTGELFF. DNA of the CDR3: TGTGCCAGCAGCCAAGGATCTAGCGGGGGGGAAAAGAACACCGGGGAGCTGTTTTTT. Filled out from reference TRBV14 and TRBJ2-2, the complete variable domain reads EAGVTQFPSHSVIEKGQTVTLRCDPISGHDNLYWYRRVMGKEIKFLLHFVKESKQDESGMPNNRFLAERTGGTYSTLKVQPAELEDSGVYFCASSQGSSGGEKNTGELFFGEGSRLTVL.

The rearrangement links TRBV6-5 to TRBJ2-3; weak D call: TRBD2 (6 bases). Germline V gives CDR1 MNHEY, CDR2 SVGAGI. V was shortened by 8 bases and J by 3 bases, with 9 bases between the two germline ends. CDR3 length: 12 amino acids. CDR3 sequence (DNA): TGTGCCAGCTGGAGGGGAACAGATACGCAGTATTTT. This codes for CASWRGTDTQYF.

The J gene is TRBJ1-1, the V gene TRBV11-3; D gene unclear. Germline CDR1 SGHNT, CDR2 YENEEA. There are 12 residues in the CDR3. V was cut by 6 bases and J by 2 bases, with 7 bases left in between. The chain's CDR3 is CASSSENTEAFF. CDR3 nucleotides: TGTGCCAGCAGTAGTGAAAACACTGAAGCTTTCTTT.

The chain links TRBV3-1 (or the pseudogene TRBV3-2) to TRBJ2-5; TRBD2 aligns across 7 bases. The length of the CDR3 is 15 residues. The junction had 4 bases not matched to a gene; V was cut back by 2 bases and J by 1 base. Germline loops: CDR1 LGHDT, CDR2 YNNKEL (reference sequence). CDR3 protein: CASSQLGGFQETQYF. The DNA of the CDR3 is TGTGCCAGCAGCCAATTGGGGGGGTTCCAAGAGACCCAGTACTTC.

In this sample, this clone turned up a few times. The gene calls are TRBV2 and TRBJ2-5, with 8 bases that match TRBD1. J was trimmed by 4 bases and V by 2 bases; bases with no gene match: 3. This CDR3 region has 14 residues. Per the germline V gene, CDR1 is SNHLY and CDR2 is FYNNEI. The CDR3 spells CASSELGTGETQYF. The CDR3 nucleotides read TGTGCCAGCAGTGAATTAGGGACAGGAGAGACCCAGTACTTC.

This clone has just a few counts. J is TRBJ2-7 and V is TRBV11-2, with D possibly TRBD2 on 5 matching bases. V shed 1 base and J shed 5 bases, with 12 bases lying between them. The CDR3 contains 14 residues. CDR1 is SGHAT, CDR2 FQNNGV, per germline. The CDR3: CASSLVRLRDEQYF. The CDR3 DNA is TGTGCCAGCAGCTTAGTGAGGTTGAGGGACGAGCAGTACTTC.

DNA for the CDR3: TGTGCCAGCAGCCTACTAAAGGGCGGGGGGGTCAATGAGCAGTTCTTC. This sequence encodes CASSLLKGGGVNEQFF. The chain has TRBV7-7 and TRBJ2-1; 9 bases match TRBD2. Germline lookup yields CDR1 SSHAT and CDR2 FNYEAQ (reference sequence). V was pared by 5 bases and J by 6 bases, with 11 bases of the junction left unmatched. The CDR3 length is 16 residues.

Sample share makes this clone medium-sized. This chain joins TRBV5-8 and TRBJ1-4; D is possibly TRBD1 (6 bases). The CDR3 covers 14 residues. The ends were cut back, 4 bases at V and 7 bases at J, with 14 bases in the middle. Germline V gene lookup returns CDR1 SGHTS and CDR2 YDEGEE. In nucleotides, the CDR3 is TGTGCCAGCAGCCGCGTGCAAGGGGGTGAAAAACTGTTTTTT. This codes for CASSRVQGGEKLFF. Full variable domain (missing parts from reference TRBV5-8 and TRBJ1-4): EAGVTQSPTHLIKTRGQQATLRCSPISGHTSVYWYQQALGLGLQFLLWYDEGEERNRGNFPPRFSGRQFPNYSSELNVNALELEDSALYLCASSRVQGGEKLFFGSGTQLSVL.

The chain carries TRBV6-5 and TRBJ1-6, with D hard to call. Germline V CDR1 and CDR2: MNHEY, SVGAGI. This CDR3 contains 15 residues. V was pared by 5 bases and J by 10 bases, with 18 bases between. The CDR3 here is CASSPDGLLYSPLHF. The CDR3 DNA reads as TGTGCCAGCAGTCCGGATGGGCTTTTGTACTCACCCCTCCACTTT.

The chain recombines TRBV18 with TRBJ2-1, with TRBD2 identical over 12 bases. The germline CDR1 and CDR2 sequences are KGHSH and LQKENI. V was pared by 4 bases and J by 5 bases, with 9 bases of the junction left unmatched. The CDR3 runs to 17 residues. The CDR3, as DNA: TGTGCCAGCTCACTAAAAAGACTAGCGGGGGACAACAATGAGCAGTTCTTC. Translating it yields CASSLKRLAGDNNEQFF.